This paragraph reports one T cell receptor beta chain. The data are from a study of T cell responses to AZD1222 COVID-19 vaccine. TCRdb keeps only in-frame clones here, not all; method: immunoSEQ multiplex PCR. This sample has roughly 120,000 clones, with about 82% found just once. CDR3 length: 15 amino acids. The germline V gene has CDR1 LGHDT and CDR2 YNNKEL (reference sequence). The V segment lost 9 bases and the J segment 3 bases; nucleotides outside the gene matches: 8. Source: peripheral blood, taken 28 days after the second AZD1222 dose. The genes are TRBV3-1 (or the pseudogene TRBV3-2) and TRBJ2-3, with 11 positions matching TRBD1. This receptor was obtained from an adult who received the AZD1222 COVID-19 vaccine. The CDR3 region is CASGTGTGGTDTQYF. The CDR3 bases are TGTGCCAGTGGTACCGGGACAGGGGGGACAGATACGCAGTATTTT.